A selection of T cell receptor beta chains follows, all from one sample in a study of T cells in Graves' hyperthyroidism and ophthalmopathy. TCRdb re-derived calls from the multiplex PCR reads in MiXCR, one entry per CDR3 protein. This table has some 650,000 distinct CDR3 sequences, roughly 15% appearing once. The sample taken for sequencing was blood. Every receptor here comes from a woman aged 40 to 49 with Graves' ophthalmopathy. The CDR3 runs from the conserved cysteine through the conserved F or W. A D gene is named only where the DNA matches it firmly. Expanded clones are given a class, and other clones once, few, many or no size at all.

D: TRBD2; J: TRBJ2-1; size: -; V: TRBV15; DNA: TGTGCCACCAGTGGGACTAGCGGATTCAATGAGCAGTTCTTC; CDR3: CATSGTSGFNEQFF
D: TRBD2; J: TRBJ2-1; size: few; V: TRBV6-5; DNA: TGTGCCAGCAGTTACTCAGCGGGAGGGTACAATGAGCAGTTCTTC; CDR3: CASSYSAGGYNEQFF
D: -; J: TRBJ2-7; size: many; V: TRBV27; DNA: TGTGCCAGCAGTGTGACAGCTGACTCCTACGAGCAGTACTTC; CDR3: CASSVTADSYEQYF
D: TRBD1; J: TRBJ1-3; size: few; V: TRBV7-8; DNA: TGTGCCAGCAGCTGGGACAGGGAGATCTCTGGAAACACCATATATTTT; CDR3: CASSWDREISGNTIYF
D: -; J: TRBJ1-1; size: many; V: TRBV27; DNA: TGTGCCAGCAGTTTATGGGGCAGCACTGAAGCTTTCTTT; CDR3: CASSLWGSTEAFF
D: -; J: TRBJ2-3; size: -; V: TRBV10-3; DNA: TGTGCCATCAAGGACAGGGCTAGCGGGGACCACACAGATACGCAGTATTTT; CDR3: CAIKDRASGDHTDTQYF
D: TRBD1; J: TRBJ1-4; size: many; V: TRBV5-1; DNA: TGCGCCAGCAGTCCACAGGGGTCCGGTGAAAAACTGTTTTTT; CDR3: CASSPQGSGEKLFF
D: -; J: TRBJ1-1; size: -; V: TRBV6-1; DNA: TGTGCCAGCAGTGCAGGTGCCCACGCTGAAGCTTTCTTT; CDR3: CASSAGAHAEAFF
D: TRBD1; J: TRBJ2-5; size: -; V: TRBV5-1; DNA: TGCGCCAGCAACCCGGGACAGGGTGTGGAGACCCAGTACTTC; CDR3: CASNPGQGVETQYF
D: -; J: TRBJ2-5; size: -; V: TRBV12-3/TRBV12-4; DNA: TGTGCCAGCAAGAAAGACTGGAGGGAGACCCAGTACTTC; CDR3: CASKKDWRETQYF
D: -; J: TRBJ2-7; size: many; V: TRBV27; DNA: TGTGCCAGCAGTTATGGGCAGGCCTACGAGCAGTACTTC; CDR3: CASSYGQAYEQYF
D: -; J: TRBJ1-2; size: many; V: TRBV27; DNA: TGTGCCAGCAGTTTAACCGTCGGTATCCGACATGGCTACACCTTC; CDR3: CASSLTVGIRHGYTF
D: TRBD2; J: TRBJ2-3; size: -; V: TRBV6-5; DNA: TGTGCCAGCAGTTACTCGGGACTAGCCACAGATACGCAGTATTTT; CDR3: CASSYSGLATDTQYF
D: -; J: TRBJ2-7; size: many; V: TRBV6-1; DNA: TGTGCCAGCAGTACTGCCGTCGGGCCCTACGAGCAGTACTTC; CDR3: CASSTAVGPYEQYF
D: TRBD2; J: TRBJ2-2; size: few; V: TRBV2; DNA: TGTGCCAGCAGTGAGCGGGGACTAGCTCCCGGGGAGCTGTTTTTT; CDR3: CASSERGLAPGELFF
D: TRBD1; J: TRBJ1-5; size: many; V: TRBV28; DNA: TGTGCCAGCAGTCCCTATGGCGGGACAGGGGGCGGTCAGCCCCAGCATTTT; CDR3: CASSPYGGTGGGQPQHF
D: -; J: TRBJ2-3; size: many; V: TRBV6-5; DNA: TGTGCCAGCAGTTACCAAACGGGGGCACAAGATACGCAGTATTTT; CDR3: CASSYQTGAQDTQYF
D: TRBD1; J: TRBJ2-2; size: few; V: TRBV5-1; DNA: TGCGCCAGCAGCTTGTCTACAGGGGGCAGGACCGGGGAGCTGTTTTTT; CDR3: CASSLSTGGRTGELFF
D: -; J: TRBJ1-1; size: many; V: TRBV18; DNA: TGTGCCAGCTCACAAAAAGGGGTAGCGGGGAACACTGAAGCTTTCTTT; CDR3: CASSQKGVAGNTEAFF
D: TRBD2; J: TRBJ2-3; size: many; V: TRBV2; DNA: TGTGCCAGTACACCACAACCAGGACTAGCGGGAGTCACAGATACGCAGTATTTT; CDR3: CASTPQPGLAGVTDTQYF
D: -; J: TRBJ2-2; size: many; V: TRBV2; DNA: TGTGCCAGCAGGTCCGGGACGGTCGACACCGGGGAGCTGTTTTTT; CDR3: CASRSGTVDTGELFF
D: -; J: TRBJ1-1; size: many; V: TRBV30; DNA: TGTGCCTGGAGTGTTTTGGAAGACACTGAAGCTTTCTTT; CDR3: CAWSVLEDTEAFF
D: -; J: TRBJ2-1; size: -; V: TRBV4-1; DNA: TGCGCCAGCAGCAACCCGGAGTGGGGTCTGAATGAGCAGTTCTTC; CDR3: CASSNPEWGLNEQFF
D: -; J: TRBJ1-5; size: many; V: TRBV19; DNA: TGTGCCAGTAGTACACTCCACCTACAGAATAGCAATCAGCCCCAGCATTTT; CDR3: CASSTLHLQNSNQPQHF
D: TRBD1; J: TRBJ1-2; size: many; V: TRBV30; DNA: TGTGCCTGGAGTCGTACCGACAGGGTAGCTGGGGGTGGCTACACCTTC; CDR3: CAWSRTDRVAGGGYTF
D: TRBD2; J: TRBJ2-5; size: many; V: TRBV11-2; DNA: TGTGCCAGCAGCTTAGTAGCGGGGAGCCACCAAGAGACCCAGTACTTC; CDR3: CASSLVAGSHQETQYF
D: TRBD2; J: TRBJ2-1; size: few; V: TRBV7-9; DNA: TGTGCCAGCAGCTTAGGGGCGGGGGTGTTCTTC; CDR3: CASSLGAGVFF
D: TRBD2; J: TRBJ2-5; size: few; V: TRBV20-1; DNA: TGCAGTGCTAGAGATAGGGGACTAGCGGGAGGGCCTGGTGAGACCCAGTACTTC; CDR3: CSARDRGLAGGPGETQYF
D: -; J: TRBJ2-5; size: many; V: TRBV28; DNA: TGTGCCAGCGGGACTTCCTCAGAGACCCAGTACTTC; CDR3: CASGTSSETQYF
D: -; J: TRBJ1-1; size: -; V: TRBV5-1; DNA: TGCGCCAGCGGATCGGGGGCTGGCACTGAAGCTTTCTTT; CDR3: CASGSGAGTEAFF
D: TRBD1; J: TRBJ1-5; size: -; V: TRBV4-2; DNA: TGTGCCAGCAGCCAAGTGTCCGGGACAGGGGACAATCAGCCCCAGCATTTT; CDR3: CASSQVSGTGDNQPQHF
D: TRBD2; J: TRBJ2-3; size: many; V: TRBV20-1; DNA: TGCAGTGCTAGAGACCTTGTGGGAGGGACAGATACGCAGTATTTT; CDR3: CSARDLVGGTDTQYF
D: -; J: TRBJ2-5; size: many; V: TRBV28; DNA: TGTGCCAGCAGTTTACCTCCGGGACGGCCTTCTATACTTCAAGAGACCCAGTACTTC; CDR3: CASSLPPGRPSILQETQYF
D: TRBD2; J: TRBJ2-2; size: -; V: TRBV12-3/TRBV12-4; DNA: TGTGCCAGCAGTTTGGCGCCCGGGTTGGGTTCCCCCGGGACTAGCGGGAGTAACGGGGAGCTGTTTTTT; CDR3: CASSLAPGLGSPGTSGSNGELFF
D: -; J: TRBJ2-3; size: -; V: TRBV4-1; DNA: TGCGCCAGCAGCCCCGAAGGTGATACGCAGTATTTT; CDR3: CASSPEGDTQYF
D: -; J: TRBJ2-5; size: many; V: TRBV11-2; DNA: TGTGCCAGCAGCTACGGTAGAAGACAAGAGACCCAGTACTTC; CDR3: CASSYGRRQETQYF
D: -; J: TRBJ1-2; size: -; V: TRBV7-2; DNA: TGTGCCAGCAGCTACGCCATGACTTTTAACTATGGCTACACCTTC; CDR3: CASSYAMTFNYGYTF
D: TRBD1; J: TRBJ2-5; size: -; V: TRBV15; DNA: TGTGCCACCAGCAGATCAAGGACAGGGTCCGTGGAGACCCAGTACTTC; CDR3: CATSRSRTGSVETQYF
D: TRBD2; J: TRBJ2-1; size: many; V: TRBV10-3; DNA: TGTGCCATCAGTGAGTCGGCGGGGGCCTACAATGAGCAGTTCTTC; CDR3: CAISESAGAYNEQFF
D: -; J: TRBJ2-3; size: many; V: TRBV11-3; DNA: TGTGCCAGCAGCTTAGATAGCGAACGCCTACAGTATTTT; CDR3: CASSLDSERLQYF
D: TRBD1; J: TRBJ2-7; size: few; V: TRBV27; DNA: TGTGCCAGCAGTTGGAACGGACAGGGGGCCTACGAGCAGTACTTC; CDR3: CASSWNGQGAYEQYF
D: -; J: TRBJ2-5; size: -; V: TRBV9; DNA: TGTGCCAGCAGCTGGGGGGGCGGGTATCAAGAGACCCAGTACTTC; CDR3: CASSWGGGYQETQYF
D: -; J: TRBJ1-6; size: -; V: TRBV5-1; DNA: TGCGCCAGCAGCTTCGGGGGGGGCGCTTATTCACCCCTCCACTTT; CDR3: CASSFGGGAYSPLHF
D: TRBD1; J: TRBJ1-2; size: few; V: TRBV20-1; DNA: TGCAGTGCTAGTGCCGGGACAGACTATGGCTACACCTTC; CDR3: CSASAGTDYGYTF
D: TRBD2; J: TRBJ2-1; size: -; V: TRBV29-1; DNA: TGCAGCGTTAGAACTAGCGGGAGCGCTACGACCTACAATGAGCAGTTCTTC; CDR3: CSVRTSGSATTYNEQFF